At least ten counts were recorded for the clone carrying this T cell receptor beta chain. Its antigen is as yet unknown. These data belong to a study of T cells in Graves' hyperthyroidism and ophthalmopathy. Study results and caveats: Most thyroid clonotypes expanded above 0.001 appeared in blood too. The model identified upcoming ophthalmopathy a median approximately six months ahead of onset.

With 5 bases clipped from V and 9 bases from J, the junction kept 10 bases outside the gene matches. There are 14 residues in the CDR3. CDR1 and CDR2 (germline): SEHNR, FQNEAQ (reference sequence). RNA transcripts served as the template for amplifying TCR beta CDR3 regions. TCR CDR3 regions were first amplified by RT-PCR with HTBI primers. TCRdb called the multiplex PCR reads again in MiXCR, with one record for every CDR3 protein. This table holds about 500,000 distinct CDR3 sequences, over 15% found once. The authors took PBMCs from roughly 9.7 ml fresh peripheral blood. The chain carries TRBV7-9 and TRBJ2-7, with TRBD1 identical over 10 bases. The sequenced material came from blood. The sequence came from a woman aged 18 to 35 with Graves' hyperthyroidism. The CDR3 spells CASSARDRGPTQYF. The CDR3 nucleotides read TGTGCCAGCAGCGCTCGGGACAGGGGTCCGACGCAGTACTTC.